The 21 T cell receptor beta chains given below trace back to one sample, sequenced in a study of persistence of HIV-infected CD4 T cells. Their cognate antigens are unknown. This was the immunoSEQ version 4 assay in survey mode. Clones were read by immunoSEQ multiplex PCR, and TCRdb kept only the in-frame ones, dropping some. Of about 30,000 clones listed, 82% were seen once; the top ten hold about 0.83%. Stimulation used about 10 ug/mL lysate from CMV-infected fibroblasts. CD40L-negative CD69-negative CD45RO-high memory CD4+ T cells were sorted as populations depleted of antigen-responding cells. The sample in question was CD4+ T cells sorted from PBMCs after roughly 19-hour stimulation, obtained from a patient who received antiretroviral therapy. The source of these receptors is an adult man with HIV who was CMV-seropositive.

The rearrangement joins TRBV7-8 to TRBJ2-7; D remains ambiguous. The germline V and J ends were trimmed by 5 bases and 4 bases, with 15 bases remaining between them. Germline lookup yields CDR1 SGHVS and CDR2 FQNEAQ. The CDR3 covers 14 residues. This CDR3 reads CASSQGLGLYEQYF. CDR3 DNA: TGTGCCAGCAGCCAAGGGCTAGGTCTGTACGAGCAGTACTTC.

The CDR3 coding sequence is TGTGCCAGCAAACTTGTGGGGGGGCTACGTGAAGCTTTCTTT. Translated: CASKLVGGLREAFF. V and J are TRBV6-5 and TRBJ1-1; a possible D gene is TRBD1 (6 bases). Trimming cost V 7 bases and J 7 bases, with 19 bases left between them. This CDR3 is 14 amino acids long. Per the germline V gene, CDR1 is MNHEY and CDR2 is SVGAGI.

V and J are TRBV20-1 and TRBJ1-1; D not resolved. The V end lost 6 bases, the J end lost 3 bases, and 8 bases lay between the germline ends. Per germline, CDR1 DFQATT and CDR2 SNEGSKA (reference sequence). This CDR3 is built from 11 residues. The CDR3 sequence: CSAERDTEAFF. The CDR3 nucleotides are TGCAGTGCAGAAAGGGACACTGAAGCTTTCTTT.

This sequence joins TRBV6-2 or TRBV6-3 and TRBJ1-5; D gene uncertain. V was cut by 2 bases and J by 5 bases, with 13 bases left in between. Per the germline V gene, CDR1 is MNHEY and CDR2 is SVGEGT. This CDR3 comprises 15 residues. The CDR3 loop reads CASSYATLDYQPQHF. The CDR3 region has the DNA TGTGCCAGCAGTTACGCGACGTTGGATTATCAGCCCCAGCATTTT.

The chain combines TRBV12-3 or TRBV12-4 with TRBJ1-1; no firm D call. This CDR3 is 12 amino acids long. The germline V and J ends were trimmed by 1 base and 5 bases, with 5 bases remaining between them. The CDR3 region is CASSLGETEAFF. The CDR3 DNA is TGTGCCAGCAGTTTAGGGGAAACTGAAGCTTTCTTT.

This chain connects TRBV24-1 to TRBJ1-2, with 8 bases matching TRBD1. This CDR3 spans 17 amino acids. From germline, CDR1 is KGHDR and CDR2 SFDVKD. V shed 3 bases, J shed 4 bases, and the junction held 12 bases outside the gene matches. The CDR3 nucleotides are TGTGCCACCAGTGATCGCCCGGGGGGGACAGGCGGCTATGGCTACACCTTC. Translation: CATSDRPGGTGGYGYTF.

In this sample, this clone turned up once. The chain recombines TRBV10-3 with TRBJ2-7, with a tentative D call TRBD2 (5 bases). This CDR3 spans 13 amino acids. Germline-derived CDR1 and CDR2 are ENHRY and SYGVKD. V was clipped by 7 bases and J by 6 bases, with 16 bases between them. The CDR3 loop is CAIKATAAGEQYF. The CDR3 DNA sequence: TGTGCCATCAAGGCTACTGCGGCGGGCGAGCAGTACTTC.

The genes are TRBV19 and TRBJ1-2; tentative D call: TRBD1 (6 bases). The germline V gene encodes CDR1 LNHDA and CDR2 SQIVND (reference sequence). Trimming took off 0 bases at V and 2 bases at J, with 7 bases between the two ends. The CDR3 extends over 14 amino acids. The DNA for the CDR3 is TGTGCCAGTAGTATAGACAGGGGAAACTATGGCTACACCTTC. Amino acids: CASSIDRGNYGYTF. The whole variable domain, filled in from reference TRBV19 and TRBJ1-2, reads DGGITQSPKYLFRKEGQNVTLSCEQNLNHDAMYWYRQDPGQGLRLIYYSQIVNDFQKGDIAEGYSVSREKKESFPLTVTSAQKNPTAFYLCASSIDRGNYGYTFGSGTRLTVV.

V is TRBV5-6 and J is TRBJ2-3, with TRBD2 as a possible D gene (5 bases). Trimming took off 2 bases at V and 0 bases at J, with 10 bases between the two ends. CDR3 length: 15 amino acids. The germline CDR1 and CDR2 sequences are SGHDT and YYEEEE. The CDR3 reads CASSLLVFSTDTQYF. DNA for the CDR3: TGTGCCAGCAGCTTACTAGTTTTCAGCACAGATACGCAGTATTTT. The full variable domain, its missing parts supplied by reference TRBV5-6 and TRBJ2-3, is DAGVTQSPTHLIKTRGQQVTLRCSPKSGHDTVSWYQQALGQGPQFIFQYYEEEERQRGNFPDRFSGHQFPNYSSELNVNALLLGDSALYLCASSLLVFSTDTQYFGPGTRLTVL.

J is TRBJ1-5 and V is TRBV15; D uncertain. Trimming removed 5 bases from V and 6 bases from J, with 11 bases in between. The CDR3 runs 13 residues. The V gene's germline CDR1 is LNHNV and CDR2 YYDKDF (reference sequence). The CDR3: CATSFWGGQPQHF. The CDR3 DNA follows: TGTGCCACCAGCTTCTGGGGTGGTCAGCCCCAGCATTTT. Combining the CDR3 with reference TRBV15 and TRBJ1-5 gives the whole variable domain DAMVIQNPRYQVTQFGKPVTLSCSQTLNHNVMYWYQQKSSQAPKLLFHYYDKDFNNEADTPDNFQSRRPNTSFCFLDIRSPGLGDTAMYLCATSFWGGQPQHFGDGTRLSIL.

The chain has TRBV27 and TRBJ2-5; 7 bases line up with TRBD1. CDR3 size: 14 residues. Germline assignment: CDR1 MNHEY and CDR2 SMNVEV (reference sequence). V shed 6 bases, J shed 2 bases, and the junction held 6 bases outside the gene matches. CDR3 protein: CASRRGQVQETQYF. CDR3 nucleotides: TGTGCCAGCAGAAGAGGACAGGTTCAAGAGACCCAGTACTTC.

The CDR3 coding sequence is TGCGCCAGCAGCCTCGACAGTACTAATGAAAAACTGTTTTTT. Translation: CASSLDSTNEKLFF. The chain uses TRBV5-1 and TRBJ1-4; D is possibly TRBD1 (5 bases). Per the germline V gene, CDR1 is SGHRS and CDR2 is YFSETQ. V lost 4 bases and J lost 2, with 9 bases in between. The CDR3 spans 14 residues.

The J gene is TRBJ2-1, the V gene TRBV2; D ambiguous. V was cut by 3 bases and J by 10 bases, with 16 bases left in between. Germline CDR1 is SNHLY and CDR2 is FYNNEI. The CDR3 covers 14 residues. This CDR3 reads CASSDPVAVAEQFF. The CDR3 region has the DNA TGTGCCAGCAGTGATCCCGTGGCCGTGGCGGAGCAGTTCTTC.

The rearrangement uses TRBV13 and TRBJ1-3; D may be TRBD1 (5 bases). The V end was cut by 5 bases, the J end by 4 bases, with 21 bases between. Germline V CDR1 and CDR2: PRHDT, FYEKMQ (reference sequence). The CDR3 runs to 17 residues. The CDR3 coding sequence is TGTGCCAGCAGCCCCGGACACGCCGGGCGAGCGGGAAACACCATATATTTT. This encodes CASSPGHAGRAGNTIYF.

The chain combines TRBV9 with TRBJ1-5, with D possibly TRBD1 on 6 matching bases. The germline CDR1 and CDR2 sequences are SGDLS and YYNGEE. The CDR3 loop spans 15 amino acids. The V and J ends lost 5 bases and 0 bases respectively, with 12 bases between them. The CDR3 DNA follows: TGTGCCAGCAGAGATGGACAGAATAGCAATCAGCCCCAGCATTTT. Its protein product is CASRDGQNSNQPQHF.

This clone has a single count. The chain combines TRBV9 with TRBJ1-3, with D unresolved. V lost 4 bases to trimming and J lost 0 bases, with 8 bases between them. Looked up from germline, CDR1 is SGDLS and CDR2 is YYNGEE. The CDR3 spans 14 residues. The DNA for the CDR3 is TGTGCCAGCAGCCCAGGAGTCTCTGGAAACACCATATATTTT. Amino acid sequence: CASSPGVSGNTIYF.

This sequence joins TRBV7-9 and TRBJ1-1, with D perhaps matching TRBD1 (6 bases). The CDR3 loop spans 15 amino acids. Germline CDR1 reads SEHNR; CDR2 reads FQNEAQ (reference sequence). V was clipped by 2 bases and J by 1 base, with 11 bases between them. The CDR3 reads CASSLREGGNTEAFF. In DNA, the CDR3 is TGTGCCAGCAGCTTAAGGGAGGGGGGGAACACTGAAGCTTTCTTT.

The rearrangement links TRBV7-2 to TRBJ1-2; 8 bases are a match to TRBD1. Germline assignment: CDR1 SGHTA and CDR2 FQGNSA. The CDR3 spans 14 residues. V dropped 3 bases and J dropped 7; count of bases not matched to a gene: 7. The chain's CDR3 is CASSLKSGGIGYTF. CDR3 DNA: TGTGCCAGCAGCTTGAAGTCAGGGGGCATTGGCTACACCTTC.

The genes are TRBV5-4 and TRBJ2-5; possibly TRBD2 for D (7 bases). CDR1 is SGHNT and CDR2 is YYREEE in the germline V gene (reference sequence). The CDR3 sequence is 15 residues long. Trimming shortened V by 4 bases and J by 5 bases, and 18 bases separated the two germline ends. The DNA for the CDR3 is TGTGCCAGCAGCCGGCTGGGGGGGCCGGGGGAGACCCAGTACTTC. It specifies CASSRLGGPGETQYF.

V is TRBV11-2 and J is TRBJ1-1; possible D gene TRBD1, 5 bases. The CDR3 length is 19 residues. V was trimmed by 6 bases and J by 0 bases, leaving 26 bases between them. Germline V gives CDR1 SGHAT, CDR2 FQNNGV. DNA of the CDR3: TGTGCCAGCAGTCTAGCGGGGGTTAGGGCAGGGTATATGAACACTGAAGCTTTCTTT. It translates to CASSLAGVRAGYMNTEAFF.

The chain is built from TRBV18 and TRBJ2-1; D gene uncertain. Germline loops: CDR1 KGHSH, CDR2 LQKENI. The CDR3 runs to 13 residues. Between the trimmed V and J ends, which lost 1 base and 7 bases, there was a span of 8 bases. In nucleotides, the CDR3 is TGTGCCAGCTCACCACAGGGCCTTAATGAGCAGTTCTTC. Its protein is CASSPQGLNEQFF. Looking up the rest from reference TRBV18 and TRBJ2-1 gives the full variable domain: NAGVMQNPRHLVRRRGQEARLRCSPMKGHSHVYWYRQLPEEGLKFMVYLQKENIIDESGMPKERFSAEFPKEGPSILRIQQVVRGDSAAYFCASSPQGLNEQFFGPGTRLTVL.